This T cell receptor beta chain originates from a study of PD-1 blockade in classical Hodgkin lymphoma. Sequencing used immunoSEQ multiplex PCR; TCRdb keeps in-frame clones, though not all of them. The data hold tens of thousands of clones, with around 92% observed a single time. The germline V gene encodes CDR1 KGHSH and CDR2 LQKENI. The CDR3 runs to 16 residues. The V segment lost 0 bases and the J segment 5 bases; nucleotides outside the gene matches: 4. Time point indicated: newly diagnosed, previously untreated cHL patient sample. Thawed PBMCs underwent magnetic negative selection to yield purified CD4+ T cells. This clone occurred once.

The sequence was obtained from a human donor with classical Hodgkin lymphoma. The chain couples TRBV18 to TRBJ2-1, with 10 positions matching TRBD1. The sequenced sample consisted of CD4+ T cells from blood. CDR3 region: CASSPPGQGLNNEQFF. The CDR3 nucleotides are TGTGCCAGCTCACCACCGGGACAGGGGTTGAACAATGAGCAGTTCTTC. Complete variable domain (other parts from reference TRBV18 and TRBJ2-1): NAGVMQNPRHLVRRRGQEARLRCSPMKGHSHVYWYRQLPEEGLKFMVYLQKENIIDESGMPKERFSAEFPKEGPSILRIQQVVRGDSAAYFCASSPPGQGLNNEQFFGPGTRLTVL.